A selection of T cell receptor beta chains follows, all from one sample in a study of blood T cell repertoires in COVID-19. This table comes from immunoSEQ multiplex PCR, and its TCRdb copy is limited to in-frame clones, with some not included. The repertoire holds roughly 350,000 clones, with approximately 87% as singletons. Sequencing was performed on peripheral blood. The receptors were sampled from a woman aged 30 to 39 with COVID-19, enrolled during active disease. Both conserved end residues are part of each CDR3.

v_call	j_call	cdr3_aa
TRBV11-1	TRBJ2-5	CASTRTGHEQETQYF
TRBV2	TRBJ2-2	CASSEEAANTGELFF
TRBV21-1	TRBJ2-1	CASSKTLGGVIYNEQFF
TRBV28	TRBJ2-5	CATSRAGAQETQYF
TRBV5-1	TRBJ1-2	CASSPGQGARGYTF
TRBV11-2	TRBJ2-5	CASSPGTSGREETQYF
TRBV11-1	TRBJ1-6	CASSLARPEQGSPLHF
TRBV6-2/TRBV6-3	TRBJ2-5	CASSPWDSRYQETQYF
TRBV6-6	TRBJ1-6	CATDRGRSGSPLHF
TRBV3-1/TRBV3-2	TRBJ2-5	CASSQSGGEETQYF
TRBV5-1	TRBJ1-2	CASSLKGTTERGYTF
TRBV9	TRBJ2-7	CASSTSTGPGYEQYF
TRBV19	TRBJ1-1	CASRRDRATEAFF
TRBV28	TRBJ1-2	CASKRQPLGYTF
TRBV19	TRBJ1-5	CASAGTDNQPQHF
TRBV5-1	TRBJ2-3	CASSTGGVRDTQYF
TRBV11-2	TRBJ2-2	CASTYGTGELFF
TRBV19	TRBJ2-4	CASSGQGDANIQYF
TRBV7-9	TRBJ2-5	CASSPDSQETQYF
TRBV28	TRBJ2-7	CASRDTSTYEQYF
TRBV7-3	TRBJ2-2	CASSHGGASNTGELFF
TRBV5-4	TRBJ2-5	CASSPPPPRGQETQYF
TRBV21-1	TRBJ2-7	CASSKGLTRVYYEQYF
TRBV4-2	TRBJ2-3	CASSQVFSAGIFTDTQYF
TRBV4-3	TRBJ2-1	CASSQDGPAEKPWDEQFF
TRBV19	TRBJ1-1	CASTRRGEWGTEAFF
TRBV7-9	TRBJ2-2	CASSFLAGDTGELFF